This TCR beta chain came from a study of regulatory T cells in long-lasting Graves disease. Points from the study as a whole: Authors noted too few samples as a limitation. Persistent disease favored TRBV28, TRBJ1-2 and TRBJ2-5.

Germline V gene lookup returns CDR1 PRHDT and CDR2 FYEKMQ (reference sequence). This CDR3 contains 14 residues. V lost 4 bases, J lost 7 bases, and 14 bases lay in between. This clonotype appeared many times. The target antigen is unknown. Sample time point: persistent/refractory GD, antithyroid drugs over 5 years with positive TRAb. From RNA extracted from PBMCs, the TCR library was made. iRepertoire HTBI primers and Arm-PCR of CDR3 regions built TCR beta libraries. In the original processing: Spanning all samples, the identified segments comprised about 62 TRBV and 14 TRBJ. Using its own MiXCR run on the multiplex PCR reads, TCRdb lists one record per CDR3 protein. TCRdb's processing, not the authors' own work, is the source of the V and J calls. The profile shows over 350,000 distinct CDR3 sequences, less than 25% of them singletons.

This chain uses TRBV13 with TRBJ1-5; D might be TRBD1 (6 bases). This TCR was sampled from a female donor with Graves disease. Sequencing used peripheral blood mononuclear cells (PBMCs), obtained when the disease was refractory, from a patient treated with antithyroid drugs. CDR3 bases: TGTGCCAGCAGCTCACAGGGTTTGGGGCAGCCCCAGCATTTT. This translates into CASSSQGLGQPQHF.